This TCR beta chain was recorded in a study of blood T cells in healthy people across ages. For the second PCR, which ran for roughly 6 to 11 cycles, a sample-barcoded 5' primer and a J-beta primer mix were used. Each of the samples gave a minimum of 3 million paired-end reads that contained CDR3. Via MiXCR, TCRdb re-called the 5' RACE reads, giving one row per CDR3 protein. The sample yields about 930,000 distinct CDR3 sequences, 25% to 35% seen once. The CDR3 has 15 residues. Germline trimming cut 4 bases from V and 3 bases from J; bases unmatched to any gene: 4. Germline V gene lookup returns CDR1 LGHDT and CDR2 YNNKEL (reference sequence). The data also belong to a second study, concerning T cells of mothers and their children. That publication notes: Unrelated mother-child pairs always had slightly, but never significantly, lower normalized overlap than related pairs.

Sample: blood. The TCR was taken from a woman in her 40s in good health. This rearrangement joins TRBV3-1 to TRBJ1-3; 9 bases match TRBD1. CDR3 DNA sequence: TGTGCCAGCAGCCCACAGGGGGCGGTTGGAAACACCATATATTTT. Translated, it gives CASSPQGAVGNTIYF.